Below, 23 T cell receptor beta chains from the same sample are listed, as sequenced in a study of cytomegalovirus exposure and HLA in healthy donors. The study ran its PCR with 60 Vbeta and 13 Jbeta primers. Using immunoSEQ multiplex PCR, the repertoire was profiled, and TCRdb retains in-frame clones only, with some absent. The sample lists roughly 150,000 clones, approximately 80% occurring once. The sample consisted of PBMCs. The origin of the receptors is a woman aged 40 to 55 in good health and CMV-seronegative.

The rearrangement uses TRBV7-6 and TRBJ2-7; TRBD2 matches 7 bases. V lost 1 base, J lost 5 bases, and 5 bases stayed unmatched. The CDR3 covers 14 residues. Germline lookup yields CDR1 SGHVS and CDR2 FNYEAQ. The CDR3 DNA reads TGTGCCAGCAGCTTAGGCGGGAGATACGACGAGCAGTACTTC. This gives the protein CASSLGGRYDEQYF.

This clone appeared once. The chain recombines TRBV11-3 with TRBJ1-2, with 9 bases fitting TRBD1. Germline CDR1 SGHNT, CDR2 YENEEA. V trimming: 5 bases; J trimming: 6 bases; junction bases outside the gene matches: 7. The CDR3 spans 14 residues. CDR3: CASSPRQGVNGYTF. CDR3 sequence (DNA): TGTGCCAGCAGCCCTAGACAGGGGGTGAATGGCTACACCTTC.

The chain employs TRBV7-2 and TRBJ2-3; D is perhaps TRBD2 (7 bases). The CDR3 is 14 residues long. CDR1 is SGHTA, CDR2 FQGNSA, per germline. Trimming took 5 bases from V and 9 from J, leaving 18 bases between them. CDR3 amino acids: CASSPGGGGATQYF. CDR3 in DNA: TGTGCCAGCAGCCCTGGGGGAGGGGGTGCGACGCAGTATTTT.

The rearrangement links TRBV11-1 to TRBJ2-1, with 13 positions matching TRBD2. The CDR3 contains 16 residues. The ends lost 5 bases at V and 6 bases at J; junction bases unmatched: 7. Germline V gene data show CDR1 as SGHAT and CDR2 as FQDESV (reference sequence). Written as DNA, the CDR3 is TGTGCCAGCAGCCAAGAGGGACTAGCGGGATCCAATGAGCAGTTCTTC. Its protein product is CASSQEGLAGSNEQFF.

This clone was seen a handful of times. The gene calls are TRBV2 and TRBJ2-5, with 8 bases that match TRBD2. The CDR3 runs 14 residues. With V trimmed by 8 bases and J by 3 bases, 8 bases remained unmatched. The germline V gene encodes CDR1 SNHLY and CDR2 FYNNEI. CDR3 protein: CASYGRVGKETQYF. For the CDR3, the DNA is TGTGCCAGCTACGGGAGGGTAGGCAAAGAGACCCAGTACTTC.

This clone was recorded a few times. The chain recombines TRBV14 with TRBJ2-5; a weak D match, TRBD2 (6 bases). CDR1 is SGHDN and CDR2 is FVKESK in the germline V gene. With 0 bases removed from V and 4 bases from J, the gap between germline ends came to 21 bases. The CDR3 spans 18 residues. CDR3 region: CASSQDPGVAGFGETQYF. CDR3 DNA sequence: TGTGCCAGCAGCCAAGATCCGGGGGTTGCGGGGTTTGGAGAGACCCAGTACTTC.

CDR3 loop: CASSVGASGSQGDTQYF. The DNA of the CDR3 is TGTGCCAGCAGCGTAGGGGCTAGCGGGAGTCAGGGGGATACGCAGTATTTT. The chain is built from TRBV9 and TRBJ2-3, with 10 bases aligning to TRBD2. CDR1 is SGDLS, CDR2 YYNGEE, per germline. The CDR3 spans 17 residues. The junction had 10 bases not matched to a gene; V was cut back by 0 bases and J by 6 bases. The whole variable domain, filled in from reference TRBV9 and TRBJ2-3, reads DSGVTQTPKHLITATGQRVTLRCSPRSGDLSVYWYQQSLDQGLQFLIQYYNGEERAKGNILERFSAQQFPDLHSELNLSSLELGDSALYFCASSVGASGSQGDTQYFGPGTRLTVL.

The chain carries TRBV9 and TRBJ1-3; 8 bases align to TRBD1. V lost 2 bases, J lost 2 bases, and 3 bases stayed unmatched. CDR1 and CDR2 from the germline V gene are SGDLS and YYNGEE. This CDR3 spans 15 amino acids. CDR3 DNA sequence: TGTGCCAGCAGCGTGAAGACAGGGGCTGGAAACACCATATATTTT. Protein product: CASSVKTGAGNTIYF. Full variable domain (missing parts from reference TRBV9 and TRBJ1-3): DSGVTQTPKHLITATGQRVTLRCSPRSGDLSVYWYQQSLDQGLQFLIQYYNGEERAKGNILERFSAQQFPDLHSELNLSSLELGDSALYFCASSVKTGAGNTIYFGEGSWLTVV.

CDR3 residues: CASGRADTQYF. DNA for the CDR3: TGTGCCAGCGGGAGGGCAGATACGCAGTATTTT. This sequence joins TRBV7-9 and TRBJ2-3; 7 bases agree with TRBD2. The germline gives CDR1 SEHNR, CDR2 FQNEAQ (reference sequence). The V and J ends lost 8 bases and 4 bases, in that order; junction bases with no gene match: 0. The CDR3 contains 11 residues.

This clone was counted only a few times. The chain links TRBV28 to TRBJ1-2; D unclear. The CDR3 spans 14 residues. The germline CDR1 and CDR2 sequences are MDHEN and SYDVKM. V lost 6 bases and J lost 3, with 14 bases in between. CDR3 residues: CASRPPPVDYGYTF. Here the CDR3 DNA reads TGTGCCAGCAGACCACCCCCGGTGGACTATGGCTACACCTTC.

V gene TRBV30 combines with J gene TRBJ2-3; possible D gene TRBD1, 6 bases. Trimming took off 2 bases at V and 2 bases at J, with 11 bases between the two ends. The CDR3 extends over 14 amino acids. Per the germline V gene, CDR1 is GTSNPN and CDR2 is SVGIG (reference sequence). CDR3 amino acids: CAWSRQGITDTQYF. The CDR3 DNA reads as TGTGCCTGGAGTCGTCAGGGGATCACAGATACGCAGTATTTT.

CDR3 bases: TGCAGCCACACAGGGGTGCTGAACACTGAAGCTTTCTTT. Its protein is CSHTGVLNTEAFF. The genes are TRBV29-1 and TRBJ1-1; 7 bases match TRBD1. Germline V gene sequence: CDR1 SQVTM, CDR2 ANQGSEA. CDR3 length: 13 amino acids. V dropped 8 bases and J dropped 0; count of bases not matched to a gene: 6.

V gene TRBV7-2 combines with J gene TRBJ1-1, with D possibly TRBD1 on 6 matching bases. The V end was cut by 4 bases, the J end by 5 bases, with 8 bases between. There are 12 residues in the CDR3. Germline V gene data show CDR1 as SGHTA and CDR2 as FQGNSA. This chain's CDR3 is CASSWTVTEAFF. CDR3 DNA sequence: TGTGCCAGCAGCTGGACAGTAACTGAAGCTTTCTTT.

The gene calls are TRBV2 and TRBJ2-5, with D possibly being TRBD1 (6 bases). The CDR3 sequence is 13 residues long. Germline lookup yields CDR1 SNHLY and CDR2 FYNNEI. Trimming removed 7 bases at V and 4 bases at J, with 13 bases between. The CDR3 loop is CASKPQGLETQYF. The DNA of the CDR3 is TGTGCCAGCAAGCCCCAGGGGCTAGAGACCCAGTACTTC. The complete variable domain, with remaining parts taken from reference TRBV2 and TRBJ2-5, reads EPEVTQTPSHQVTQMGQEVILRCVPISNHLYFYWYRQILGQKVEFLVSFYNNEISEKSEIFDDQFSVERPDGSNFTLKIRSTKLEDSAMYFCASKPQGLETQYFGPGTRLLVL.

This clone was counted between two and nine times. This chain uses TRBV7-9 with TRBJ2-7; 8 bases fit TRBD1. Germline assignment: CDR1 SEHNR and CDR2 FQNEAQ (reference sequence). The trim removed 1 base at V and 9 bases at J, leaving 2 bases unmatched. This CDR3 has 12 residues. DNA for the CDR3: TGTGCCAGCAGCTTAGATGGACAGGGGCAGTACTTC. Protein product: CASSLDGQGQYF.

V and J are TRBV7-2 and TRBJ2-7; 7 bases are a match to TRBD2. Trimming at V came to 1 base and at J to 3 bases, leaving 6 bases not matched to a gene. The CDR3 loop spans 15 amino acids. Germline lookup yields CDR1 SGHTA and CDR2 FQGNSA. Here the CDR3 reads CASSLVSREGYEQYF. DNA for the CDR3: TGTGCCAGCAGCTTAGTAAGCAGGGAGGGCTACGAGCAGTACTTC.

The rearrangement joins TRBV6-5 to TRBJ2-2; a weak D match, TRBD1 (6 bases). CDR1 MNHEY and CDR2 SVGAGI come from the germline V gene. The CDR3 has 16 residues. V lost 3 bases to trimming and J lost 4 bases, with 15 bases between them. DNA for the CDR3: TGTGCCAGCAGTTATTTAAGGGGGTCGGGCACCGGGGAGCTGTTTTTT. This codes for CASSYLRGSGTGELFF.

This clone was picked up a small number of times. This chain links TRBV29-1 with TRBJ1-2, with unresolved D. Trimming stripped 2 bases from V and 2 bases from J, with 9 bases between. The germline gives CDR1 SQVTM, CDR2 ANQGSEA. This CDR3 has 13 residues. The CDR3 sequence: CSVEWEQNYGYTF. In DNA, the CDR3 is TGCAGCGTTGAATGGGAGCAAAACTATGGCTACACCTTC.

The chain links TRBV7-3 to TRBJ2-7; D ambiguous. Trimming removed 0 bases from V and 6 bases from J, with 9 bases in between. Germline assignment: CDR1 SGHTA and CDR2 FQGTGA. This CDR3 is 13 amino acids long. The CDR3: CASSLTWAGEQYF. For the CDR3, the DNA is TGTGCCAGCAGCTTAACGTGGGCAGGCGAGCAGTACTTC.

Here the CDR3 reads CASRGTGGVAVQETQYF. The CDR3 DNA is TGTGCCAGCAGGGGGACAGGGGGTGTAGCGGTACAAGAGACCCAGTACTTC. J is TRBJ2-5 and V is TRBV28; 11 bases map to TRBD1. Germline loops: CDR1 MDHEN, CDR2 SYDVKM. The CDR3 spans 17 residues. The V gene end was trimmed by 6 bases and the J gene end by 2 bases; junction bases not matched to a gene: 11.

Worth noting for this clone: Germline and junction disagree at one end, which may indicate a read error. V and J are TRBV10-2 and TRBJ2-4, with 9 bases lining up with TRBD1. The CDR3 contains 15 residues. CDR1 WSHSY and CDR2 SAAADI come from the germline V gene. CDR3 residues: CASRISDRGDNSQYF. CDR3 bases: TGCGCCAGCAGGATTTCAGACAGGGGGGATAACAGTCAGTACTTC.

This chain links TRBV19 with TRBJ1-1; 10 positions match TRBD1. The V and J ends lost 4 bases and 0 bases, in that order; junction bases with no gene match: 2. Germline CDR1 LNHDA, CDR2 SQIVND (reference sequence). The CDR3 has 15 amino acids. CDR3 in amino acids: CASSKGQGLNTEAFF. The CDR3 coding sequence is TGTGCCAGTAGTAAGGGACAGGGGTTGAACACTGAAGCTTTCTTT.

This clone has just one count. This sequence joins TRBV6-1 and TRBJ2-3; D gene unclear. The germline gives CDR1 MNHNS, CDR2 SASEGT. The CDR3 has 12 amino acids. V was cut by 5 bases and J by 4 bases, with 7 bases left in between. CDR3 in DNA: TGTGCCAGCAGTAATATAGCAGATACGCAGTATTTT. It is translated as CASSNIADTQYF.